These T cell receptor beta chains were read from a single sample in a study of T cell responses to AZD1222 COVID-19 vaccine. TCRdb's table, derived via immunoSEQ multiplex PCR, lists solely in-frame clones and lacks some. The sample records 140,000 or so clones, 70% to 90% being singletons. The material was peripheral blood, obtained on day 0 of AZD1222 vaccination. The origin of the receptors is an adult in good health. The CDR3 runs from the conserved cysteine through the conserved F or W. The order of the fields is J gene, V gene, CDR3 protein.

J gene: TRBJ1-1
V gene: TRBV5-1
CDR3 protein: CASSLSGGNTEAFF

J gene: TRBJ1-2
V gene: TRBV29-1
CDR3 protein: CSVETRANYGYTF

J gene: TRBJ1-5
V gene: TRBV12-3/TRBV12-4
CDR3 protein: CASSLAGQPQHF

J gene: TRBJ2-7
V gene: TRBV7-9
CDR3 protein: CASSLVETGSYEQYF

J gene: TRBJ1-5
V gene: TRBV15
CDR3 protein: CATSASRDRNNQPQHF

J gene: TRBJ2-7
V gene: TRBV3-1/TRBV3-2
CDR3 protein: CASSHGQANYEQYF

J gene: TRBJ2-4
V gene: TRBV18
CDR3 protein: CASHMGSAKNIQYF

J gene: TRBJ2-1
V gene: TRBV6-4
CDR3 protein: CASSSLGARGSYNEQFF

J gene: TRBJ2-3
V gene: TRBV6-5
CDR3 protein: CASSLYGTDTQYF

J gene: TRBJ1-6
V gene: TRBV19
CDR3 protein: CASSGSRGQFNSPLHF

J gene: TRBJ1-4
V gene: TRBV5-4
CDR3 protein: CASSFGRANEKLFF

J gene: TRBJ1-6
V gene: TRBV25-1
CDR3 protein: CASSEMTGTGHNSPLHF

J gene: TRBJ1-1
V gene: TRBV20-1
CDR3 protein: CSARAPSAFF

J gene: TRBJ1-1
V gene: TRBV18
CDR3 protein: CASSPYGANTEAFF

J gene: TRBJ2-4
V gene: TRBV3-1/TRBV3-2
CDR3 protein: CASSRHGRGASPAKNIQYF

J gene: TRBJ1-3
V gene: TRBV5-1
CDR3 protein: CASSLGSGNTIYF

J gene: TRBJ2-3
V gene: TRBV5-4
CDR3 protein: CASSPHPRGTDTQYF

J gene: TRBJ1-5
V gene: TRBV3-1/TRBV3-2
CDR3 protein: CASSQGGRVNQPQHF

J gene: TRBJ1-2
V gene: TRBV5-5
CDR3 protein: CASSSHRGDSGYGYTF

J gene: TRBJ1-4
V gene: TRBV5-1
CDR3 protein: CASSLSRGANEKLFF

J gene: TRBJ2-1
V gene: TRBV7-3
CDR3 protein: CASSFPGRDYNEQFF

J gene: TRBJ2-1
V gene: TRBV12-5
CDR3 protein: CASGLGINEQFF

J gene: TRBJ2-7
V gene: TRBV15
CDR3 protein: CATSKSGVESYEQYF

J gene: TRBJ2-7
V gene: TRBV19
CDR3 protein: CASSPRRAGGRYEQYF

J gene: TRBJ2-7
V gene: TRBV5-1
CDR3 protein: CASSLDREGGEQYF

J gene: TRBJ2-6
V gene: TRBV6-5
CDR3 protein: CASSYSLASGANVLTF

J gene: TRBJ2-3
V gene: TRBV27
CDR3 protein: CASSSRESGILTDTQYF

J gene: TRBJ1-4
V gene: TRBV18
CDR3 protein: CASSLGLNEKLFF

J gene: TRBJ2-3
V gene: TRBV5-1
CDR3 protein: CASSYLGRGSNTDTQYF

J gene: TRBJ2-7
V gene: TRBV19
CDR3 protein: CASSNAGGAYEQYF

J gene: TRBJ1-1
V gene: TRBV5-6
CDR3 protein: CASSWRLWGPNTEAFF

J gene: TRBJ2-1
V gene: TRBV10-3
CDR3 protein: CAISEPKSSYNEQFF

J gene: TRBJ2-1
V gene: TRBV6-4
CDR3 protein: CASSDSNPGTKQFF

J gene: TRBJ1-3
V gene: TRBV6-4
CDR3 protein: CASSDTGQPISGNTIYF

J gene: TRBJ1-2
V gene: TRBV4-1
CDR3 protein: CASSQPTVYGYTF

J gene: TRBJ2-1
V gene: TRBV9
CDR3 protein: CASSVGYNEQFF

J gene: TRBJ2-7
V gene: TRBV14
CDR3 protein: CASSQGGSGRQVEQYF

J gene: TRBJ2-5
V gene: TRBV29-1
CDR3 protein: CSGRGPVETQYF

J gene: TRBJ2-1
V gene: TRBV5-4
CDR3 protein: CASSYRGGSYNEQFF

J gene: TRBJ2-1
V gene: TRBV2
CDR3 protein: CASSEAGLYEQFF

J gene: TRBJ2-5
V gene: TRBV3-1/TRBV3-2
CDR3 protein: CASSQDLGEGPRETQYF

J gene: TRBJ1-2
V gene: TRBV27
CDR3 protein: CASSFHDRGNGYTF